The sequence of this T cell receptor beta chain was determined in a study of CD8+CD57+ T cells in acquired aplastic anemia. Study in general: Mean yield of DNA from sorted CD4+ and CD8+ cells was approximately 3 ug. Study-wide findings and caveats: Significance was not reached for CD8+ Simpson's diversity between patients and controls.

The CDR3 is 17 amino acids. The germline gives CDR1 SGHTA, CDR2 FQGTGA. In the case of this clonotype: Its antigen remains unknown. A junction end diverges from the germline sequence, so it may reflect a read error.

Genomic DNA constituted the template upon which TCR beta VDJ and CDR3 profiling was performed. Via MiXCR, TCRdb re-called the reads, giving one row per CDR3 protein. The sample lists about 240,000 distinct CDR3 sequences, approximately 45% occurring once. An expansion of CD8+CD57+ cells by flow cytometry had been shown in patients chosen for sequencing. The sample comprised sorted CD4+, CD8+, or CD8+CD57+ T cells (not recorded which) from PBMCs. The chain combines TRBV7-3 with TRBJ2-7; TRBD2 agrees at 13 bases. This sequence originates from a human donor with aplastic anemia. CDR3 DNA: TGCGCCAGCAGCCAAGGTTGGACTAGCGGGGGTCGTTTCGAGCAGTACTTC. Translating it yields CASSQGWTSGGRFEQYF.